This record looks at one T cell receptor beta chain sequence and its context. Its target is not known. What was sequenced were expressed TCRB transcripts, since all of the isolated RNA had been reverse transcribed. The data were produced by immunoSEQ multiplex PCR, yet TCRdb's version contains in-frame clones alone and is incomplete. The sample carries 680,000 or so clones, 13% recorded once. This record comes from a study of beta chain features in type 1 diabetes. The wider study: No patient-donor differences in age, gender, total cells or subset yield.

CD4+ cells of the naive, central memory, regulatory and stem cell-like memory types were sorted via CD45RO/CCR7/CD25/CD127/CD95/CD27. Study-wide results and caveats: A definitive answer on HLA type influencing TCRB rearrangement was not reached here. A moderate, significant TCRB CDR3 shortening appeared in type 1 diabetes across four CD4+ subsets. Researchers cautioned that cDNA sequencing could over-represent cells with high TCR expression.

This TCR came from a young man with type 1 diabetes. The sample consisted of naive CD4+ T cells from blood.

The CDR3 nucleotides are TGTGCCAGCAGTGAATACGCAACCAATCAGCCCCAGCATTTT. Amino acids: CASSEYATNQPQHF. The rearrangement joins TRBV25-1 to TRBJ1-5; D gene uncertain. The CDR3 is made up of 14 amino acids. Per germline, CDR1 MGHDK and CDR2 SYGVNS. The V and J ends lost 0 bases and 3 bases respectively, with 6 bases between them.